This paragraph covers one T cell receptor beta chain sequence. TCRdb's table, derived via immunoSEQ multiplex PCR, lists solely in-frame clones and lacks some. In the table there are roughly 100,000 clones, 93% of which are singletons. The sample belongs to a study of T cell responses to AZD1222 COVID-19 vaccine. This sequence originates from an adult in good health. Sequences were derived from peripheral blood, sampled on day 0 of AZD1222 vaccination.

CDR3 nucleotide sequence: TGCGCCAGCAGCTACCGGGACCCTTTTTCCTCAGATACGCAGTATTTT. Residues: CASSYRDPFSSDTQYF. This rearrangement joins TRBV5-1 to TRBJ2-3; D tentatively fits TRBD1 or TRBD2 (5 bases each). Germline V gene lookup returns CDR1 SGHRS and CDR2 YFSETQ. The V gene lost 3 bases and the J gene lost 4 bases, with 18 bases spanning the gap. The CDR3 length is 16 residues.